This TCR beta chain was sequenced during a study of blood T cell repertoires in COVID-19. For the study at large: Acute-phase and convalescent COVID-19 samples originated in the United States, Italy and Spain. PBMCs, B-cell-depleted T cells, or T cells provided the cDNA or gDNA that made up the material.

The germline CDR1 and CDR2 sequences are KGHSH and LQKENI. V was clipped by 0 bases and J by 3 bases; unmatched bases: 7. The CDR3 covers 17 residues. Source study methods: Estimation of nucleated cell counts relied on the amplification of reference gene primers. TCRdb's table, derived via immunoSEQ multiplex PCR, lists solely in-frame clones and lacks some. V and J calls and clone size are copied from that table; D and trimming were computed from the DNA. The table has just over 650,000 clones, just under 90% seen once. The specimen was peripheral blood. The source is a woman aged 18-35 years with acute or convalescent COVID-19. The chain uses TRBV18 and TRBJ2-3, with 9 nucleotides matching TRBD2. The CDR3 nucleotides are TGTGCCAGCTCACCACCTACCCTAGCGGGGCGGACAGATACGCAGTATTTT. Translated: CASSPPTLAGRTDTQYF.